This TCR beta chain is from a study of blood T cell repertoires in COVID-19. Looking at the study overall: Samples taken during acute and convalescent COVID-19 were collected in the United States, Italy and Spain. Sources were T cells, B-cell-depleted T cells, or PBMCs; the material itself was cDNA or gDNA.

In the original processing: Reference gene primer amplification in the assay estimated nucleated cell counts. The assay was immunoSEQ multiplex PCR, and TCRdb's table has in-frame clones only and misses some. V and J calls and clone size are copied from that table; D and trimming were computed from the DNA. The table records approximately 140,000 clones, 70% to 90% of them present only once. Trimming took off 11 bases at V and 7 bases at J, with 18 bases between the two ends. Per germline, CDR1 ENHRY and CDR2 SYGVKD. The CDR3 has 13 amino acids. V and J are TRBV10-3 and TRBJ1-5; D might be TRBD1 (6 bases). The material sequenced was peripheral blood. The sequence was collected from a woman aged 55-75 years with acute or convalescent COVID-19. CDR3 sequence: CAASPGTTQPQHF. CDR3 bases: TGTGCCGCGTCACCCGGGACAACCCAGCCCCAGCATTTT.